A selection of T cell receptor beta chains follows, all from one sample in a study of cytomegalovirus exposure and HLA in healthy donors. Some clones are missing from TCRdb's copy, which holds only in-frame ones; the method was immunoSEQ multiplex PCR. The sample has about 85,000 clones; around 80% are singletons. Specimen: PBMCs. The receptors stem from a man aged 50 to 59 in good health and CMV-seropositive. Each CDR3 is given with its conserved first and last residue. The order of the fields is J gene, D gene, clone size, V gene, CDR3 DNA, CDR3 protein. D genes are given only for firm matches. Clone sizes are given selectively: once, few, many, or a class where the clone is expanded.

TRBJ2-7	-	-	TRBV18	TGTGCCAGCTCACCTACGCGGACAGACGGCCCCTACGAGCAGTACTTC	CASSPTRTDGPYEQYF
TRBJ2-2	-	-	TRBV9	TGTGCCAGCAGCGTCTCCCCAGGGGCTGGAACCGGGGAGCTGTTTTTT	CASSVSPGAGTGELFF
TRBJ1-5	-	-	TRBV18	TGTGCCAGCTCTAACAGGGATCAGCCCCAGCATTTT	CASSNRDQPQHF
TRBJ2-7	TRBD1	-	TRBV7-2	TGTGCCAGCAGGTTCACAGGGGCGGACGAGCAGTACTTC	CASRFTGADEQYF
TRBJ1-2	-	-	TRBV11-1	TGTGCCAGCAGTCAAATCGGGGGGCCACACTATGGCTACACCTTC	CASSQIGGPHYGYTF
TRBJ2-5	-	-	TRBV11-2	TGTGCCAGCAGCTTCCGCGGTGGGGCCGGAGAGACCCAGTACTTC	CASSFRGGAGETQYF
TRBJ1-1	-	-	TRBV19	TGTGCCAGTAAGTTCCAGGGCCCGAACACTGAAGCTTTCTTT	CASKFQGPNTEAFF
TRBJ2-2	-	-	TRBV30	TGTGCCCAGCGACAGTCAAGCGCGCCCGGGGAGCTGTTTTTT	CAQRQSSAPGELFF
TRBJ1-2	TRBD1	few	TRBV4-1	TGCGCCAGCAGCCCAGCCAAAGGGGGCTTAGGTGGCTACACCTTC	CASSPAKGGLGGYTF
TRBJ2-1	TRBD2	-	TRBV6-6	TGTGCCGGCAGACGCGGACTAGCGGGAGTAAATGAGCAGTTCTTC	CAGRRGLAGVNEQFF
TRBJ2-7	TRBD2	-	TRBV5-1	TGCGCCAGCAGCCCGTCGCCGGGACTAGCGGGCTTGGACGAGCAGTACTTC	CASSPSPGLAGLDEQYF
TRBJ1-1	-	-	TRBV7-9	TGTGCCAGCAGCTTAGGGGGGCTGATGAACACTGAAGCTTTCTTT	CASSLGGLMNTEAFF
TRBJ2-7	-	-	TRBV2	TGTGCCAGCAGTGAAGCGCTTACAGGTCCCTACGAGCAGTACTTC	CASSEALTGPYEQYF